The count of the clone carrying this T cell receptor (beta chain) is one. Among the approximately 130 subjects of the validation cohort, separate from the approximately 670-subject first cohort, were the donors. The data belong to a study of cytomegalovirus exposure and HLA in healthy donors. Germline V lookup: CDR1 MNHEY, CDR2 SMNVEV (reference sequence). The CDR3 consists of 14 residues. The trim removed 8 bases at V and 4 bases at J, leaving 7 bases unmatched. TCRdb's copy holds only in-frame clones and misses some; the assay was immunoSEQ multiplex PCR. The sample lists a few hundred thousand clones, 90% seen once, with about 0.36% in the top ten.

Sequencing was performed on PBMCs. The chain couples TRBV27 to TRBJ2-1; TRBD2 matches 8 bases. This TCR was recovered from a woman between 18 and 29 years old in good health and CMV-seronegative. The CDR3 sequence: CASASGGLYNEQFF. The CDR3 DNA is TGTGCCAGCGCCTCGGGGGGGTTATACAATGAGCAGTTCTTC.